Below, one T cell receptor beta chain is given with its context. Its antigen is undetermined. The normal lung sample lay at least 3 cm, and maximally far, from the tumour. This entry belongs to a study of immune cell composition in non-small cell lung cancer. Turning to the study itself: Tumours were mainly lung adenocarcinoma or squamous cell carcinoma.

Method: immunoSEQ multiplex PCR; TCRdb's copy keeps in-frame clones and lacks some. Seen here are 5,000 to 7,000 clones, 87% observed once, and the top ten hold just under 6.5%. The CDR3 length is 16 residues. The J segment lost 0 bases and the V segment lost 1 base, leaving 0 bases of the junction unmatched. Germline assignment: CDR1 SGHRS and CDR2 YFSETQ. General study results and limits: Overall clonality, unlike maximal tumour-associated clone frequency, did not predict TIL reactivity. 75% of squamous and 30% to 40% of adenocarcinoma cases had tumour-associated clones >0.5%.

The V gene is TRBV5-1, the J gene TRBJ2-1, with TRBD2 identical over 11 bases. Sequenced material: non-adjacent lung tissue. The source of this sequence is a human donor with non-small cell lung cancer. The CDR3 here is CASSLTSGSSYNEQFF. The DNA of the CDR3 is TGCGCCAGCAGCTTGACTAGCGGGAGCTCCTACAATGAGCAGTTCTTC.